Detailed here is one T cell receptor beta chain. Its antigen is currently unknown. The sample belongs to a study of blood T cells in healthy people across ages. Donor samples were obtained from healthy Caucasian individuals from Russia, aged about 6 to 90. Points from the study as a whole: Estimated diversity that came from one million T cells was considered an underestimate. There were more naive CD4+ cells and higher diversity in long-lived donors than in aged donors.

The CDR3 runs 15 residues. With V trimmed by 0 bases and J by 2 bases, 3 bases remained unmatched. Germline V CDR1 and CDR2: LGHNA, YNFKEQ. Through a sample-barcoded 5' primer and a J-beta primer mix, a second PCR was run for 7 to 11 cycles. A template-switch adaptor that had 12 random nucleotides put a tag on each cDNA molecule. TCRdb recomputed calls from the 5' RACE reads with MiXCR, one row per CDR3 protein. The top ten clones hold roughly 3.5% of a sample with about 800,000 distinct CDR3 sequences, 20% to 30% of them seen once. These data were likewise used in another study, on T cells of mothers and their children.

This sequence joins TRBV4-2 and TRBJ2-7; TRBD2 matches at 8 bases. The source material was blood. The receptor was derived from a boy between 10 and 17 years old in good health. CDR3 in amino acids: CASSQEPGLAYEQYF. CDR3 nucleotide sequence: TGTGCCAGCAGCCAAGAACCGGGACTAGCCTACGAGCAGTACTTC.